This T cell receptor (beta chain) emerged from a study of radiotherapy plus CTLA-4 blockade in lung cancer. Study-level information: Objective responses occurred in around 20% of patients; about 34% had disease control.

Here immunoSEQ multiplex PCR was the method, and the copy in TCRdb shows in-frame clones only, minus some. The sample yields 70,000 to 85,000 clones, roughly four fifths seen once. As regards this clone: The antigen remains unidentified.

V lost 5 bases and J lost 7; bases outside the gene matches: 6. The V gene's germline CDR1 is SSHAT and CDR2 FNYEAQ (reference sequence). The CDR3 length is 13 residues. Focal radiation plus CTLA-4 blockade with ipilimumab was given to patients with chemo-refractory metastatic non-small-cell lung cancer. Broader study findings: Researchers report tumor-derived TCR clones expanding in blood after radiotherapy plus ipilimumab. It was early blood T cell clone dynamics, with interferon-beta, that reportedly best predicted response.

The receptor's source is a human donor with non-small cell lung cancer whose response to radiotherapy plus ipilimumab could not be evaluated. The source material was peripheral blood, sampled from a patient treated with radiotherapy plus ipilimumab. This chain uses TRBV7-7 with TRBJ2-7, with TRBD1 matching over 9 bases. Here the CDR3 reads CASSEGQGWEQYF. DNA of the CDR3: TGTGCCAGCAGCGAGGGACAGGGATGGGAGCAGTACTTC. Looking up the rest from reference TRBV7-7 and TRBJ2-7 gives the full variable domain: GAGVSQSPRYKVTKRGQDVTLRCDPISSHATLYWYQQALGQGPEFLTYFNYEAQPDKSGLPSDRFSAERPEGSISTLTIQRTEQRDSAMYRCASSEGQGWEQYFGPGTRLTVT.